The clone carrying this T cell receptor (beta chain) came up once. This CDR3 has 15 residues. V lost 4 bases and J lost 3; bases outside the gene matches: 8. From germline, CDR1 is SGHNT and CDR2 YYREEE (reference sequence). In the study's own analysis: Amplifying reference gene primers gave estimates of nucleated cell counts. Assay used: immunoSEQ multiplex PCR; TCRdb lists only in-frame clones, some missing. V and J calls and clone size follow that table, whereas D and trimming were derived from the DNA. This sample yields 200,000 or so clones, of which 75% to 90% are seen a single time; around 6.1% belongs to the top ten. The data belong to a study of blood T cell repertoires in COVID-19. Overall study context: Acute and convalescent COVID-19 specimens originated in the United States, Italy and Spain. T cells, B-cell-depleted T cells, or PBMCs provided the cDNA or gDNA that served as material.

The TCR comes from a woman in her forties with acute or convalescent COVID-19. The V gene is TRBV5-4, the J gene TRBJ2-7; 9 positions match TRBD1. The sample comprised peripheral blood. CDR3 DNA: TGTGCCAGCAGCCGCGCGGGACAGGGAAACTACGAGCAGTACTTC. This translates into CASSRAGQGNYEQYF. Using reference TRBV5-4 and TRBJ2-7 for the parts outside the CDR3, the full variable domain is ETGVTQSPTHLIKTRGQQVTLRCSSQSGHNTVSWYQQALGQGPQFIFQYYREEENGRGNFPPRFSGLQFPNYSSELNVNALELDDSALYLCASSRAGQGNYEQYFGPGTRLTVT.